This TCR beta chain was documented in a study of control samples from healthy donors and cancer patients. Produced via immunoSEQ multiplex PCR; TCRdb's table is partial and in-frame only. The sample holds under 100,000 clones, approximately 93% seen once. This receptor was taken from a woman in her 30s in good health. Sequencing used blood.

This CDR3 reads CASSPGGQGYEQYF. CDR3 coding DNA: TGTGCCAGCAGTCCAGGGGGACAGGGATACGAGCAGTACTTC. The J gene is TRBJ2-7, the V gene TRBV9; 9 nucleotides line up with TRBD1. J was trimmed by 4 bases and V by 5 bases; bases with no gene match: 7. The CDR3 runs 14 residues. CDR1 and CDR2 (germline): SGDLS, YYNGEE.